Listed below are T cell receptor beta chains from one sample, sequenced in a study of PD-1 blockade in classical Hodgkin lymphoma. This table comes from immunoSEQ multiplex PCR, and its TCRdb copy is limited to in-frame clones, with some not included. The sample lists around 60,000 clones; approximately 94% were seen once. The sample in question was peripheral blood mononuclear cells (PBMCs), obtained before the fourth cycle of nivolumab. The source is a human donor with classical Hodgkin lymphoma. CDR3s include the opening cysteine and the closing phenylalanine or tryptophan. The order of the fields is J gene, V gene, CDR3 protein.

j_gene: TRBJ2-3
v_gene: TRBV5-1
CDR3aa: CASSSYPGLGSADTQYF

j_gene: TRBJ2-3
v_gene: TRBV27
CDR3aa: CASRGVGADTQYF

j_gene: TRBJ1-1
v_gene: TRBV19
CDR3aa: CASSIFTGADTEAFF

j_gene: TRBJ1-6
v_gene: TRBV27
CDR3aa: CASSFGQFNSPLHF

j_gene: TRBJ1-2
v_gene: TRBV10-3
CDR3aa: CAITRSGLGYTF

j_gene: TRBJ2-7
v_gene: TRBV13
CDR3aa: CASSLGGWYYEQYF

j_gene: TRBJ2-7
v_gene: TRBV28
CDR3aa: CASSLWERTGDYEQYF

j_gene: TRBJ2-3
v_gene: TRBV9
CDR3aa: CASREPRTDTQYF

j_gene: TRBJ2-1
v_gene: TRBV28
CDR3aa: CASSFPGYYNEQFF

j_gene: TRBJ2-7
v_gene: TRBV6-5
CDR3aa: CASSYGTADEQYF

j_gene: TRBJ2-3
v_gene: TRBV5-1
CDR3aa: CASSVLSGASTDTQYF

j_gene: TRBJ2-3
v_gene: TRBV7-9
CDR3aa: CASSPPGGGNTDTQYF

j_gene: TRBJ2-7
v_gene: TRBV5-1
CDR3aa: CASRTANAYEQYF

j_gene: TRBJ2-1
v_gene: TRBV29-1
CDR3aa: CSVVRLADNEQFF

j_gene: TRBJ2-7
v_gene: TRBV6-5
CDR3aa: CASSYSVGGRTYEQYF

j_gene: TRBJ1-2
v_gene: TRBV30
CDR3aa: CARRLNYGYTF

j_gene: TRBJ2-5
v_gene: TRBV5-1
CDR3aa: CASSQRSGRGKTQYF

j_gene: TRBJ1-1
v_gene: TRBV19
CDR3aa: CASSAREVNTEAFF

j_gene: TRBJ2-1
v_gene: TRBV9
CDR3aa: CASSPPGSDNEQFF

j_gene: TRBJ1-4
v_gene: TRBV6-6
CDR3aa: CASSPGPTNEKLFF

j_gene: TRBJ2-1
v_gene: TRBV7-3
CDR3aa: CASSAGTRQGNEQFF

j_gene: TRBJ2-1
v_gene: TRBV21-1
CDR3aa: CASTGAPGRDSSSYNEQFF

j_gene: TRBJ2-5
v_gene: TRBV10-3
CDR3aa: CAISESTTTGETQYF

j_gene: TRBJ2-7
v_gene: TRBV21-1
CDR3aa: CASSKSGQRTSYEQYF

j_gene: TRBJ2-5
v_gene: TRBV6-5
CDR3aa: CASSFRDRDAETQYF

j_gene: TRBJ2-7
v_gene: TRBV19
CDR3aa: CASSAGTDSYEQYF

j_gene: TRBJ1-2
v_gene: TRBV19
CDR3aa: CASSRRVGYTF

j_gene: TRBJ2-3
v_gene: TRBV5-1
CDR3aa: CASSLAGGDTQYF

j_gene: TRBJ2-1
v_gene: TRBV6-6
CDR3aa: CASSFSGNEQFF

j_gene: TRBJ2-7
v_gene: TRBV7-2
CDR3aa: CASSRDRVTYEQYF

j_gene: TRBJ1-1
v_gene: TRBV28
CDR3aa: CASSPILTEAFF

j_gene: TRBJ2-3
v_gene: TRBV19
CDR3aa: CASSRTSGTDTQYF

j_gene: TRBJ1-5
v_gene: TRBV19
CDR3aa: CASSIVRFNQPQHF

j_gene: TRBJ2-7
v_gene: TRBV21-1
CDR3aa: CASSSTRGGFPLEQYF

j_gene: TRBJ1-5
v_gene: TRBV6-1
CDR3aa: CASSESYQPQHF

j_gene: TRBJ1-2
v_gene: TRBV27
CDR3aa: CASSLGGHPRSGYTF

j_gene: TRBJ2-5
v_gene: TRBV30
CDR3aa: CAWTRDLQETQYF

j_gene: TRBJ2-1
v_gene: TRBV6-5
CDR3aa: CAVRLAGDHNEQFF

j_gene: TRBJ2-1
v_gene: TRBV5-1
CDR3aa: CASSIGTVNEQFF

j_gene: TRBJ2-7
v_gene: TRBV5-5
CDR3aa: CASSWDSNYEQYF

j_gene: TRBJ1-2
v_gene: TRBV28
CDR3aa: CAVASVGQYGYTF

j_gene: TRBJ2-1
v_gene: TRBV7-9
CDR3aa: CASSSHTSGSYNEQFF

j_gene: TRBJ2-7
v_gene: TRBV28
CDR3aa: CASSFFGLAGNEQYF

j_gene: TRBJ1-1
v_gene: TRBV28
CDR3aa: CAGYTNTEAFF

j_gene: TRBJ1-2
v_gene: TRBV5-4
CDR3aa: CASSLKGVHGYTF

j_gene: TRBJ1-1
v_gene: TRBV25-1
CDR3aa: CASSEFRTGGNTEAFF

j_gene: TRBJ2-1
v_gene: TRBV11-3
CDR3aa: CASSRPSDEQFF

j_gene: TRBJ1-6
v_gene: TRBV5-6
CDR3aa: CASSLIPGQGNSPLHF

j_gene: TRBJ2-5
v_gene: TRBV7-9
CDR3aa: CASSGSGGPSETQYF

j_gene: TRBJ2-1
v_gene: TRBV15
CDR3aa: CATSSTLAGGHSYNEQFF

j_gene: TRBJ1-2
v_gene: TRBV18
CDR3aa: CASSPPQGLLYGYTF

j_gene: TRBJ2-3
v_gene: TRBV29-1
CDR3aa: CSVDGQDYTDTQYF

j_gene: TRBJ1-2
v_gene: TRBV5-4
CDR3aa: CASSIINRGDGYTF

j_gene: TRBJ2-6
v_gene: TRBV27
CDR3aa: CASSFQGFGANVLTF

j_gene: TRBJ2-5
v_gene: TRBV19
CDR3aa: CASSSLVGASKETQYF